Below, 14 T cell receptor beta chains from the same sample are listed, as sequenced in a study of TIL therapy for anti-PD-1-resistant metastatic lung cancer. The time point: pre-treatment sample, taken before nivolumab and TIL therapy. This was the immunoSEQ v3 assay. Using immunoSEQ multiplex PCR, the repertoire was profiled, and TCRdb retains in-frame clones only, with some absent. The profile covers 45,000 to 75,000 clones, with around 86% appearing a single time and around 2.6% taken by the ten largest. The source material was blood, sampled at baseline. The receptors shown here come from a person aged 25 to 85 with non-small cell lung cancer.

The chain has TRBV10-3 and TRBJ1-2; TRBD1 matches 7 bases. Per germline, CDR1 ENHRY and CDR2 SYGVKD. J gave up 3 bases and V 3 bases, and 4 bases lay outside the gene matches. The CDR3 extends over 14 amino acids. CDR3: CAISDRGKDYGYTF. CDR3 nucleotides: TGTGCCATCAGTGACAGGGGGAAGGACTATGGCTACACCTTC.

This clone was recorded a few times. The rearrangement joins TRBV5-1 to TRBJ2-2; 10 bases agree with TRBD1. This CDR3 contains 15 residues. J lost 7 bases, V lost 4 bases, and 7 bases had no gene match. Germline CDR1 reads SGHRS; CDR2 reads YFSETQ. The CDR3: CASSAGTGVIGELFF. The CDR3 DNA follows: TGCGCCAGCAGCGCCGGGACAGGGGTAATCGGGGAGCTGTTTTTT.

The genes are TRBV2 and TRBJ2-3, with D possibly matching TRBD1 (6 bases). Germline assignment: CDR1 SNHLY and CDR2 FYNNEI. The CDR3 is 12 residues long. Trimming removed 8 bases at V and 5 bases at J, with 11 bases between. The CDR3 nucleotides read TGTGCCAGCGACCAGGGGCAAGATACGCAGTATTTT. It encodes CASDQGQDTQYF.

CDR3 coding DNA: TGTGCCTGGGGGGCCGGGACAGGGGGAGCCTACGAGCAGTACTTC. It is translated as CAWGAGTGGAYEQYF. The rearrangement uses TRBV30 and TRBJ2-7; 11 bases agree with TRBD1. Per germline, CDR1 GTSNPN and CDR2 SVGIG (reference sequence). The CDR3 extends over 15 amino acids. J gave up 2 bases and V 5 bases, and 8 bases lay outside the gene matches.

The V call is TRBV24-1, the J call TRBJ2-3; 8 bases align to TRBD1. This CDR3 has 20 residues. Unmatched junction bases numbered 22, after V lost 4 bases and J lost 5 bases. Germline CDR1 is KGHDR and CDR2 is SFDVKD. The CDR3 region has the DNA TGTGCCACCAGTGACTTACCCCAGAGAACAGGGGGTGTAATCATAGATACGCAGTATTTT. This encodes CATSDLPQRTGGVIIDTQYF.

The chain is built from TRBV5-1 and TRBJ2-5, with D possibly being TRBD1 or TRBD2 (5 bases each). Germline CDR1 reads SGHRS; CDR2 reads YFSETQ. Trimming took 1 base from V and 7 from J, leaving 17 bases between them. The CDR3 is 15 amino acids. The CDR3 nucleotides read TGCGCCAGCAGCTTGTTGGTGGGGGAAACTGGGACCCAGTACTTC. Its translation: CASSLLVGETGTQYF.

V usage is TRBV5-1 and J usage is TRBJ2-5; 10 nucleotides agree with TRBD1. Germline V gives CDR1 SGHRS, CDR2 YFSETQ. The CDR3 length is 16 residues. The ends lost 6 bases at V and 5 bases at J; junction bases unmatched: 13. CDR3 coding DNA: TGCGCCAGCACCGTGGGAGACAGGGGGCCGAGGGAGACCCAGTACTTC. Translating it yields CASTVGDRGPRETQYF. Filled out from reference TRBV5-1 and TRBJ2-5, the complete variable domain reads KAGVTQTPRYLIKTRGQQVTLSCSPISGHRSVSWYQQTPGQGLQFLFEYFSETQRNKGNFPGRFSGRQFSNSRSEMNVSTLELGDSALYLCASTVGDRGPRETQYFGPGTRLLVL.

CDR3 sequence: CASSPDPEDRVNYGYTF. The CDR3 bases are TGCGCCAGCAGCCCCGATCCAGAGGACAGGGTAAACTATGGCTACACCTTC. This chain joins TRBV4-1 and TRBJ1-2; 8 bases are shared with TRBD1. V lost 4 bases to trimming and J lost 2 bases; unmatched junction nucleotides: 12. CDR1 MGHRA and CDR2 YSYEKL come from the germline V gene. This CDR3 comprises 17 residues.

The CDR3 DNA is TGTGCCAGTAGACCCTACAGGGGAGAAATGTTGGGGCGTCAGCCCCAGCATTTT. Translation: CASRPYRGEMLGRQPQHF. The gene calls are TRBV19 and TRBJ1-5; 7 positions match TRBD1. The CDR3 extends over 18 amino acids. V shed 6 bases, J shed 6 bases, and the junction held 20 bases outside the gene matches. Germline CDR1 and CDR2: LNHDA and SQIVND (reference sequence).

The V gene is TRBV28, the J gene TRBJ1-3; D gene ambiguous. V lost 3 bases and J 0 bases, leaving 6 bases between the germline ends. This CDR3 spans 14 amino acids. The germline V gene has CDR1 MDHEN and CDR2 SYDVKM. As DNA, the CDR3 is TGTGCCAGCAGTTTTTATTTCTCTGGAAACACCATATATTTT. Protein: CASSFYFSGNTIYF.

The chain carries TRBV30 and TRBJ2-7, with TRBD2 matching over 10 bases. Germline V lookup: CDR1 GTSNPN, CDR2 SVGIG (reference sequence). This CDR3 has 13 residues. The V segment lost 3 bases and the J segment 2 bases; nucleotides outside the gene matches: 1. The CDR3 spells CAWRLAGTYEQYF. The CDR3 DNA is TGTGCCTGGAGACTAGCGGGAACCTACGAGCAGTACTTC.

The rearrangement links TRBV6-4 to TRBJ2-1; 14 positions match TRBD2. Germline trimming cut 4 bases from V and 8 bases from J; bases unmatched to any gene: 4. The CDR3 sequence is 15 residues long. From germline, CDR1 is MRHNA and CDR2 SNTAGT. CDR3 nucleotide sequence: TGTGCCAGCAGTGCGGGACTAGCGGGAGTCTATGAGCAGTTCTTC. This translates into CASSAGLAGVYEQFF.

The chain has TRBV28 and TRBJ2-1; either TRBD1 or TRBD2 may supply D (6 bases each). CDR3 length: 15 amino acids. Germline assignment: CDR1 MDHEN and CDR2 SYDVKM. Between the trimmed V and J ends, which lost 4 bases and 2 bases, there was a span of 12 bases. The CDR3 loop reads CASSSRRGAYNEQFF. The CDR3 nucleotides read TGTGCCAGCAGTTCGAGGAGGGGGGCCTACAATGAGCAGTTCTTC.

V usage is TRBV2 and J usage is TRBJ2-3; 7 bases agree with TRBD2. This CDR3 is built from 14 residues. Germline CDR1 and CDR2: SNHLY and FYNNEI. The V gene end was trimmed by 7 bases and the J gene end by 1 base; junction bases not matched to a gene: 5. The CDR3 sequence is CASMTSMGTDTQYF. The DNA for the CDR3 is TGTGCCAGCATGACTAGCATGGGCACAGATACGCAGTATTTT. Complete variable domain (other parts from reference TRBV2 and TRBJ2-3): EPEVTQTPSHQVTQMGQEVILRCVPISNHLYFYWYRQILGQKVEFLVSFYNNEISEKSEIFDDQFSVERPDGSNFTLKIRSTKLEDSAMYFCASMTSMGTDTQYFGPGTRLTVL.